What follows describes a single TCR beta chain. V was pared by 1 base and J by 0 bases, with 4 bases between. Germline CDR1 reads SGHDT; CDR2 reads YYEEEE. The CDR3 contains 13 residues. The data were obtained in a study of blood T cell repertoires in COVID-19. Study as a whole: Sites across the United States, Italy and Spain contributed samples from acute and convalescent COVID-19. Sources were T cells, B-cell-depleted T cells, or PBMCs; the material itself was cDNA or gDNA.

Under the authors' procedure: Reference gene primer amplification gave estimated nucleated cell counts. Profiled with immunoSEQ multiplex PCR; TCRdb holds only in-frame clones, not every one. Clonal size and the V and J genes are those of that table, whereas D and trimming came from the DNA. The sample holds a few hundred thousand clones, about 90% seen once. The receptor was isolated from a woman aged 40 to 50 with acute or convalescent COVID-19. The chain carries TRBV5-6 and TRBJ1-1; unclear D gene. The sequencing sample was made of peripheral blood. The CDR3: CASSLNMNTEAFF. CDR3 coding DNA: TGTGCCAGCAGCTTGAATATGAACACTGAAGCTTTCTTT.